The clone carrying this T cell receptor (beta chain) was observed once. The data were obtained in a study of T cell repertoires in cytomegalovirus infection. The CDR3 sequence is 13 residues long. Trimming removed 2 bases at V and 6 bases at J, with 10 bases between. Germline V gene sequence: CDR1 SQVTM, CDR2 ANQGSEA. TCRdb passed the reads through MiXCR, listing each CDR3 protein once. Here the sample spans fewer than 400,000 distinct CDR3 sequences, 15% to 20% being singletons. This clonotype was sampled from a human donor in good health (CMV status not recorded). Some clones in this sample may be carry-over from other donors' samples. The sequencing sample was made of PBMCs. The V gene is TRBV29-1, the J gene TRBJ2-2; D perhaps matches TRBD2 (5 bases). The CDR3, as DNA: TGCAGCGTTGAACAGAATAGCGCCGGGGAGCTGTTTTTT. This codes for CSVEQNSAGELFF.